This T cell receptor (beta chain) was captured in a study of T cells in Graves' hyperthyroidism and ophthalmopathy. The junction had 8 bases not matched to a gene; V was cut back by 3 bases and J by 1 base. The CDR3 consists of 17 residues. The germline V gene has CDR1 SGHRS and CDR2 YFSETQ. RNA transcripts yielded amplified TCR beta CDR3 regions. The TCR CDR3 was amplified in a first-round RT-PCR using the HTBI primer set. One entry per CDR3 protein, called by TCRdb with MiXCR from the multiplex PCR reads. The sample includes approximately 620,000 distinct CDR3 sequences, around 13% of them seen just once.

The specimen sequenced was blood. V usage is TRBV5-1 and J usage is TRBJ2-7; 12 bases agree with TRBD2. This TCR came from a young woman with Graves' hyperthyroidism that later progressed to Graves' ophthalmopathy. CDR3 bases: TGCGCCAGCAGCTATGATCCTCTAGCGGGAGGGTCCTACGAGCAGTACTTC. This gives the protein CASSYDPLAGGSYEQYF.